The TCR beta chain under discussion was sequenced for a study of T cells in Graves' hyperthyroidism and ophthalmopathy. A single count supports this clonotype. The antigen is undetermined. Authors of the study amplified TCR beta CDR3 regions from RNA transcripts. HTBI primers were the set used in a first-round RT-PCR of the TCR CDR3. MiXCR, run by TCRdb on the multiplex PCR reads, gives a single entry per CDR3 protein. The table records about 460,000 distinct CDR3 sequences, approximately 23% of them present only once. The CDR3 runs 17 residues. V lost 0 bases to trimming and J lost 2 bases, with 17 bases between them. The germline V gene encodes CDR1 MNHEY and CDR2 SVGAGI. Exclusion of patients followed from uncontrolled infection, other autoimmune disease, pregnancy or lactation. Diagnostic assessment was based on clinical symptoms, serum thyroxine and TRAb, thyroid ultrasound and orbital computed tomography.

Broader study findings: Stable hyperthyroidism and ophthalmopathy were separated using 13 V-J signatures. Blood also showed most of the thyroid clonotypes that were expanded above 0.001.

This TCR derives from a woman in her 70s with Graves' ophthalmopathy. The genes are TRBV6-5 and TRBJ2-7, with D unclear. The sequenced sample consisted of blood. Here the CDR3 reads CASSYSSVSPLPYEQYF. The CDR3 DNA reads TGTGCCAGCAGTTACTCGAGTGTCTCACCGCTACCCTACGAGCAGTACTTC.